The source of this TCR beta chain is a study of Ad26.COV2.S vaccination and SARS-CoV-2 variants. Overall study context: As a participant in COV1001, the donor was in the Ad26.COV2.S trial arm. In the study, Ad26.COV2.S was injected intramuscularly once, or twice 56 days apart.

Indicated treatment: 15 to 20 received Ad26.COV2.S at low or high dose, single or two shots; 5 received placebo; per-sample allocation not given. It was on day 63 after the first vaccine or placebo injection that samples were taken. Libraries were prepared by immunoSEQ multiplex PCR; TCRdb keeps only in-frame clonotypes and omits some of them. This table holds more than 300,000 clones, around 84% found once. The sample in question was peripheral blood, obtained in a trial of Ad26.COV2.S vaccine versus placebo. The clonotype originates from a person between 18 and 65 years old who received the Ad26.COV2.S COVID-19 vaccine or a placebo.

CDR3 protein: CASSESPGRPISYTF. The CDR3 nucleotides read TGTGCCAGCAGTGAGTCCCCGGGACGGCCAATTAGCTACACCTTC. The J gene is TRBJ1-2, the V gene TRBV25-1; tentative D call: TRBD1 (5 bases). The CDR3 has 15 amino acids. V lost 3 bases and J 9 bases, leaving 20 bases between the germline ends. The germline gives CDR1 MGHDK, CDR2 SYGVNS.